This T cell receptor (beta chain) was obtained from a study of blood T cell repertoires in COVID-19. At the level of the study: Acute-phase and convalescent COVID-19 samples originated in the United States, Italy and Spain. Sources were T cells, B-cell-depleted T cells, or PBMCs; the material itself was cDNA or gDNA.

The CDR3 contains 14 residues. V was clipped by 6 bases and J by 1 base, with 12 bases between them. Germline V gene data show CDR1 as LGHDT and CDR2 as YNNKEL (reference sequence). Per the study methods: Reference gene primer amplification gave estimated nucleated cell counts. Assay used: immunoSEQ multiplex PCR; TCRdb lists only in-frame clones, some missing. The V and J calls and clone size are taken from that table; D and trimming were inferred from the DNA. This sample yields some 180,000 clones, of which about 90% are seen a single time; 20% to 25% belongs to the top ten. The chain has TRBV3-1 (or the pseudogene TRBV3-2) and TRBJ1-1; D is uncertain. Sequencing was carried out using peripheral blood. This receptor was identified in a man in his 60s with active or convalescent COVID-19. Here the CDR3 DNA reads TGTGCCAGCAGACATTCCCCGGGGAACACTGAAGCTTTCTTT. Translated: CASRHSPGNTEAFF.